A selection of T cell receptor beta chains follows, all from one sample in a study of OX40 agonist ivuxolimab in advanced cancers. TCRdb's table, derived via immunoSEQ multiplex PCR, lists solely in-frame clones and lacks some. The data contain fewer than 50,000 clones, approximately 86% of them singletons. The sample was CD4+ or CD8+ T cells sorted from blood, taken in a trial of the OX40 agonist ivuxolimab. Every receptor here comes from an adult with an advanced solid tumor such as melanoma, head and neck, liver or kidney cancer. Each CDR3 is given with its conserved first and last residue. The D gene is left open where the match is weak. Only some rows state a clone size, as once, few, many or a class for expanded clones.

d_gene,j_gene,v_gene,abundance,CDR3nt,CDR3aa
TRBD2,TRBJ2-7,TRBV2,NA,TGTGCCAGCAGTGCCCGTAGGACTAGCGGGAAATCCTACGAGCAGTACTTC,CASSARRTSGKSYEQYF
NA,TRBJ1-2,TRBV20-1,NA,TGCAGTGCTAAACCTGGGTTAGGCTACACCTTC,CSAKPGLGYTF
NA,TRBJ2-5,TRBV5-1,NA,TGCGCCAGCAGCTTAGGCTATTACCAAGAGACCCAGTACTTC,CASSLGYYQETQYF
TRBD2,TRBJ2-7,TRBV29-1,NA,TGCAGCGTTCTGGGACTAGCGGGACGCTACGAGCAGTACTTC,CSVLGLAGRYEQYF
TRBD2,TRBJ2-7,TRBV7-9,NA,TGTGCCAGCAGCTTGACTAGCGGCCCTAGGGCCTACGAGCAGTACTTC,CASSLTSGPRAYEQYF
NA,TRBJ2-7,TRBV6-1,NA,TGTGCCAGCAGGAGTCTAGCGCAGAGCTCCTACGAGCAGTACTTC,CASRSLAQSSYEQYF
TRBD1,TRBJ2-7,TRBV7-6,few,TGTGCCAGCAGCATGGGACAGAAAACCTACGAGCAGTACTTC,CASSMGQKTYEQYF
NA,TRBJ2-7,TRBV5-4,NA,TGTGCCAGCAGCTTGGTCACGGGGTTCTCCTACGAGCAGTACTTC,CASSLVTGFSYEQYF
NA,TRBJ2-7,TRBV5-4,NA,TGTGCCAGCAGCTTGGGTGGGACACTCTCCTACGAGCAGTACTTC,CASSLGGTLSYEQYF
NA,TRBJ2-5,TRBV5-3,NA,TGTGCCAGAAGCTTGGCCTCAGAGACCCAGTACTTC,CARSLASETQYF
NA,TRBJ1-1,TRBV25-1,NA,TGTGCCAGCAGTGAATGGGGGGATGACACTGAAGCTTTCTTT,CASSEWGDDTEAFF
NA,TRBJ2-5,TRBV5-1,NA,TGCGCCAGCAGCCTATACGCCGACAGCTTACAAGAGACCCAGTACTTC,CASSLYADSLQETQYF
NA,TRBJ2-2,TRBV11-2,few,TGTGCCAGCAGCGCAGCAGAGTGGGGACCGAACACCGGGGAGCTGTTTTTT,CASSAAEWGPNTGELFF
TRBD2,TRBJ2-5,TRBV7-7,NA,TGTGCCAGCAGCTCGGTGGCGGGAGAGGTGGGGAGAGAGACCCAGTACTTC,CASSSVAGEVGRETQYF
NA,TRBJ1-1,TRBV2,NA,TGTGCCAGCAGTGGCGACGTATCGAGGACTGAAGCTTTCTTT,CASSGDVSRTEAFF
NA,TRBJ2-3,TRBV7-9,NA,TGTGCCAGCAGCTTTGGCTATGGCACAGATACGCAGTATTTT,CASSFGYGTDTQYF
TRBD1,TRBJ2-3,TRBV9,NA,TGTGCCAGCAGCTCCCTTCAGGGGGCAACAGATACGCAGTATTTT,CASSSLQGATDTQYF
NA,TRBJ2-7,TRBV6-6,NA,TGTGCCAGCAGTTTGAACGCAGGGACCTACGAGCAGTACTTC,CASSLNAGTYEQYF
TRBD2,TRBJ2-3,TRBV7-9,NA,TGTGCCAGCAGCTCCCCGACTAGCCACTTCACAGATACGCAGTATTTT,CASSSPTSHFTDTQYF
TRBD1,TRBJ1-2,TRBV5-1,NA,TGCGCCAGCAGCTTTACAGGGGAGCACGGGAACTATGGCTACACCTTC,CASSFTGEHGNYGYTF
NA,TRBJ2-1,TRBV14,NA,TGTGCCAGCAGCCAAGACCGCGTTTTTTCGAGCTCCTACAATGAGCAGTTCTTC,CASSQDRVFSSSYNEQFF
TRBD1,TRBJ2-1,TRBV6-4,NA,TGTGCCAGCAGTGAACAGGGACAGGGAATCTACAATGAGCAGTTCTTC,CASSEQGQGIYNEQFF
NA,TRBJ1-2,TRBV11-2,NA,TGTGCCAGCAGCCCAGGACTCGGGACCCCATCGGGCTACACCTTC,CASSPGLGTPSGYTF